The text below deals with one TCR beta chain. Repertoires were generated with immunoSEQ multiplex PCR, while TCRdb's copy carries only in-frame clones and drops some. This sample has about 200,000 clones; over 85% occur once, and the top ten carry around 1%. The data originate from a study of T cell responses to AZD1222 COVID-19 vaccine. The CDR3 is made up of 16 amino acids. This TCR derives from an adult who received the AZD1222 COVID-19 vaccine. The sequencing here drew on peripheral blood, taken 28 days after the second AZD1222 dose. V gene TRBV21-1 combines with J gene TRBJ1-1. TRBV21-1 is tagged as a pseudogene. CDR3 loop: CASSKGRTPKNTEAFF. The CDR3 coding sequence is TGTGCCAGCAGCAAAGGTCGCACGCCGAAAAACACTGAAGCTTTCTTT.